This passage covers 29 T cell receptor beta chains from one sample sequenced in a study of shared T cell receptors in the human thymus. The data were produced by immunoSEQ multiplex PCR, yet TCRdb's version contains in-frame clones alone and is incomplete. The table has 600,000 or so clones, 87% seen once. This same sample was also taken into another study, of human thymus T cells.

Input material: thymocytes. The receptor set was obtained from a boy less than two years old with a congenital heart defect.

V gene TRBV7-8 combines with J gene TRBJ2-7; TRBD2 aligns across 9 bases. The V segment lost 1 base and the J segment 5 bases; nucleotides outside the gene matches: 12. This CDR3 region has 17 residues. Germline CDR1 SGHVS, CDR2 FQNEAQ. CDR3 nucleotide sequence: TGTGCCAGCAGCTTAGGAATTAGCGGGAGTCCTATCCACGAGCAGTACTTC. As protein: CASSLGISGSPIHEQYF.

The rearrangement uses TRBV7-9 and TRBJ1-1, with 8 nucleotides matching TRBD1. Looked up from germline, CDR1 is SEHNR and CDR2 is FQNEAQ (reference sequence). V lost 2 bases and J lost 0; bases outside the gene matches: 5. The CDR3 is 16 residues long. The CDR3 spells CASSLRKTGVNTEAFF. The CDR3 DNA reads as TGTGCCAGCAGCTTACGGAAGACAGGGGTGAACACTGAAGCTTTCTTT. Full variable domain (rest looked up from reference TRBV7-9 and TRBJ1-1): DTGVSQNPRHKITKRGQNVTFRCDPISEHNRLYWYRQTLGQGPEFLTYFQNEAQLEKSRLLSDRFSAERPKGSFSTLEIQRTEQGDSAMYLCASSLRKTGVNTEAFFGQGTRLTVV.

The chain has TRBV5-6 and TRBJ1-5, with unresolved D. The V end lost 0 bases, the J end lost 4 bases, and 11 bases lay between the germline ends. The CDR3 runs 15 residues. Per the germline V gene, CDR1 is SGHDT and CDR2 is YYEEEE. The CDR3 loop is CASSLGGRWNQPQHF. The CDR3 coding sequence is TGTGCCAGCAGCTTGGGAGGGCGGTGGAATCAGCCCCAGCATTTT. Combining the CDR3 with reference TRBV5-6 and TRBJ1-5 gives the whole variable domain DAGVTQSPTHLIKTRGQQVTLRCSPKSGHDTVSWYQQALGQGPQFIFQYYEEEERQRGNFPDRFSGHQFPNYSSELNVNALLLGDSALYLCASSLGGRWNQPQHFGDGTRLSIL.

In DNA form, the CDR3 reads TGTGCCAGCAACGGGGTACTAGCGGATTATACGCAGTATTTT. Translation gives CASNGVLADYTQYF. The V and J genes are TRBV6-1 and TRBJ2-3; TRBD2 matches 8 bases. This CDR3 comprises 14 residues. V dropped 7 bases and J dropped 7; count of bases not matched to a gene: 10. Germline CDR1 is MNHNS and CDR2 is SASEGT.

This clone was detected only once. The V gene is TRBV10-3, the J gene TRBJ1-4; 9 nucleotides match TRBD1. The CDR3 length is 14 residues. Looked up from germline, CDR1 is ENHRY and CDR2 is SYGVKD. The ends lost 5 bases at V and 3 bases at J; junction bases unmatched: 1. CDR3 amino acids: CAISRTGANEKLFF. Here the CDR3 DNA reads TGTGCCATCAGTAGGACAGGGGCTAATGAAAAACTGTTTTTT.

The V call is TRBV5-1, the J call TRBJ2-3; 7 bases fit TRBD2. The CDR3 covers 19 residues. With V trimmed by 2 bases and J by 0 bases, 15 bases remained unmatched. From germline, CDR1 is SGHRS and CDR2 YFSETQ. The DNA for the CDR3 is TGCGCCAGCAGCTTCACGGCGGCGGCGGGACTAACTAGCACAGATACGCAGTATTTT. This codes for CASSFTAAAGLTSTDTQYF.

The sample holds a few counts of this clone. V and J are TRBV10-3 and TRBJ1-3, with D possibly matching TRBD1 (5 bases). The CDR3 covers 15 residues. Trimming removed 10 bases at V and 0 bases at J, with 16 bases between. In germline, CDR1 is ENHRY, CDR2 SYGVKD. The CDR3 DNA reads TGTGCCACCGGCGGGGTGGGGGGCTCTGGAAACACCATATATTTT. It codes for CATGGVGGSGNTIYF.

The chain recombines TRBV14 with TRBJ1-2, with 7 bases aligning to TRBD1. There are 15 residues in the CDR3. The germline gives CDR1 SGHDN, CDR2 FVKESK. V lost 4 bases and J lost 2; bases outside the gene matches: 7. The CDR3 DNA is TGTGCCAGCAGCCCAAGAGAACAGGGGAACTATGGCTACACCTTC. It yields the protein CASSPREQGNYGYTF.

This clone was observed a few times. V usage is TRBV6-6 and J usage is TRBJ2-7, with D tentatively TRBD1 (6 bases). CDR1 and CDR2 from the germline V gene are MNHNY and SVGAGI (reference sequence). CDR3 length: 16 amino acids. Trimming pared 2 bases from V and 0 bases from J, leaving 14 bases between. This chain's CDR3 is CASSYLQGHSSYEQYF. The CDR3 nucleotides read TGTGCCAGCAGTTACCTCCAGGGGCATAGCTCCTACGAGCAGTACTTC.

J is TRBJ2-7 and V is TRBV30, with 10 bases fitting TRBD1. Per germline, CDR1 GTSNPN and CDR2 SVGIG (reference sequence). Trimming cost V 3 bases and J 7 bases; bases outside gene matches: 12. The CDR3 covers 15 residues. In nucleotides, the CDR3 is TGTGCCTGGAGCCTCCCGGGACAGGGGTCGGGTGAGCAGTACTTC. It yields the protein CAWSLPGQGSGEQYF.

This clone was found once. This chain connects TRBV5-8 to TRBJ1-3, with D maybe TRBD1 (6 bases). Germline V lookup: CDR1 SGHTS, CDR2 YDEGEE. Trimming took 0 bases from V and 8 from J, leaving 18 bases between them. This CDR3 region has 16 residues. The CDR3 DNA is TGTGCCAGCAGCTTGGGACCCGACAGGATGGTAGACACCATATATTTT. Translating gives CASSLGPDRMVDTIYF.

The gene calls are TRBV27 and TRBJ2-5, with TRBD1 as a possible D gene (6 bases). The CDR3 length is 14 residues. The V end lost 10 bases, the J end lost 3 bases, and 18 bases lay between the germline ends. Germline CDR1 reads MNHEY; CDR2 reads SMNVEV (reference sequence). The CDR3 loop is CATSEGQTKETQYF. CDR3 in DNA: TGTGCCACCTCAGAAGGACAGACCAAAGAGACCCAGTACTTC.

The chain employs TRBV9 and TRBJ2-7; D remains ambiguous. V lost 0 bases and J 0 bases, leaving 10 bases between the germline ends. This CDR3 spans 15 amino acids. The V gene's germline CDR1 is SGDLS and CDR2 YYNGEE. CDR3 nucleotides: TGTGCCAGCAGCGTAGAAGACAACCGCTCCTACGAGCAGTACTTC. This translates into CASSVEDNRSYEQYF.

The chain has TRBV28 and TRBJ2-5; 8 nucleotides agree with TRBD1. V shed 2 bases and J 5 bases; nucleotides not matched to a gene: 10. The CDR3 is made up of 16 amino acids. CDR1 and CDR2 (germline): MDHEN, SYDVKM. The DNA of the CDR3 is TGTGCCAGCAGTTTAGAGGTCCAGGGGGCATGGGAGACCCAGTACTTC. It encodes CASSLEVQGAWETQYF.

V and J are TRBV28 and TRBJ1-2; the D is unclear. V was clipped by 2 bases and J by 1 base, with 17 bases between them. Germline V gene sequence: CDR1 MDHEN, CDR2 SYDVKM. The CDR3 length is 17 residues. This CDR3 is CASSLVRSDPGNYGYTF. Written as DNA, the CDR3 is TGTGCCAGCAGTTTAGTCCGGAGCGACCCCGGTAACTATGGCTACACCTTC.

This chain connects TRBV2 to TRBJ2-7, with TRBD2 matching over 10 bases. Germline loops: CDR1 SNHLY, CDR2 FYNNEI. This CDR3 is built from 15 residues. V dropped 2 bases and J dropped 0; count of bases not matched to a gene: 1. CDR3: CASSEQREGSYEQYF. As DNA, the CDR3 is TGTGCCAGCAGTGAACAGCGGGAGGGCTCCTACGAGCAGTACTTC.

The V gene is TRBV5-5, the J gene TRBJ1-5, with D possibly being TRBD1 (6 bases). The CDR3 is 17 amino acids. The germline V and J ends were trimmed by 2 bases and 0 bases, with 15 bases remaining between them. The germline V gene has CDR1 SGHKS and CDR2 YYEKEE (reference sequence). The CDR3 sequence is CASSLEGGLGSNQPQHF. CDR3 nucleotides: TGTGCCAGCAGCTTAGAGGGGGGGCTGGGTAGCAATCAGCCCCAGCATTTT.

CDR3 region: CASSNRGADRQNEQFF. CDR3 DNA sequence: TGTGCCAGCAGTAACCGAGGGGCGGACAGACAAAATGAGCAGTTCTTC. V and J are TRBV28 and TRBJ2-1, with a possible D match to TRBD1 (6 bases). V lost 5 bases to trimming and J lost 7 bases, with 21 bases between them. Per the germline V gene, CDR1 is MDHEN and CDR2 is SYDVKM. The CDR3 totals 16 residues. The full variable domain, with the rest looked up from reference TRBV28 and TRBJ2-1, is DVKVTQSSRYLVKRTGEKVFLECVQDMDHENMFWYRQDPGLGLRLIYFSYDVKMKEKGDIPEGYSVSREKKERFSLILESASTNQTSMYLCASSNRGADRQNEQFFGPGTRLTVL.

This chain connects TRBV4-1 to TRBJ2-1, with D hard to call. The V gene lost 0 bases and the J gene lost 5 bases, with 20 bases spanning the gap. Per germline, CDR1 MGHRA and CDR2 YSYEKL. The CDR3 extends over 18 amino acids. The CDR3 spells CASSQDARHSRVNNEQFF. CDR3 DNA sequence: TGCGCCAGCAGCCAAGACGCACGGCACAGCCGTGTGAACAATGAGCAGTTCTTC.

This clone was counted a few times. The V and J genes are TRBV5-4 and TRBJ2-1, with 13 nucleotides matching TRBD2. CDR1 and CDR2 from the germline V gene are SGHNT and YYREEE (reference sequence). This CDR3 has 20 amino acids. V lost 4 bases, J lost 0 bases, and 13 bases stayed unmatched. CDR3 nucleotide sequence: TGTGCCAGCAGCCCATTAGGACTAGCGGGAGAGGGGCCCTCCTACAATGAGCAGTTCTTC. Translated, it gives CASSPLGLAGEGPSYNEQFF. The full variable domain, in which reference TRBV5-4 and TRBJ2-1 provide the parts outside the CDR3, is ETGVTQSPTHLIKTRGQQVTLRCSSQSGHNTVSWYQQALGQGPQFIFQYYREEENGRGNFPPRFSGLQFPNYSSELNVNALELDDSALYLCASSPLGLAGEGPSYNEQFFGPGTRLTVL.

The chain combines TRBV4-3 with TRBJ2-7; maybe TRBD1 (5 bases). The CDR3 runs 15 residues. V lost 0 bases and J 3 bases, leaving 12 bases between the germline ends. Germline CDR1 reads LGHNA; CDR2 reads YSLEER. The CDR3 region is CASSQDSNRHYEQYF. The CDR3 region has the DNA TGCGCCAGCAGCCAAGATTCCAACAGGCACTACGAGCAGTACTTC.

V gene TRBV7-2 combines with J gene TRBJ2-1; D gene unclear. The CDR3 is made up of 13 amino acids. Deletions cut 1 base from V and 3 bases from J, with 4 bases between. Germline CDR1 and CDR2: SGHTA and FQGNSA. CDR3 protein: CASSLGLYNEQFF. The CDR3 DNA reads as TGTGCCAGCAGCTTAGGACTCTACAATGAGCAGTTCTTC.

The CDR3 nucleotides are TGTGCCAGCTCACCACCCGGCGCGGGAGTGGTGGACACCGGGGAGCTGTTTTTT. It yields the protein CASSPPGAGVVDTGELFF. The chain employs TRBV18 and TRBJ2-2, with TRBD2 matching 7 bases. The CDR3 runs 18 residues. Looked up from germline, CDR1 is KGHSH and CDR2 is LQKENI. The V gene end was trimmed by 0 bases and the J gene end by 3 bases; junction bases not matched to a gene: 10.

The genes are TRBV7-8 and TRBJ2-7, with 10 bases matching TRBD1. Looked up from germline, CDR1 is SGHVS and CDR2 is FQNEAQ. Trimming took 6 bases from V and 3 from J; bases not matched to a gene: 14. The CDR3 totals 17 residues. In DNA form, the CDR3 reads TGTGCCAGCAGTTCCTTCCCCCCGAGGACAGGGGGCTACGAGCAGTACTTC. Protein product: CASSSFPPRTGGYEQYF.

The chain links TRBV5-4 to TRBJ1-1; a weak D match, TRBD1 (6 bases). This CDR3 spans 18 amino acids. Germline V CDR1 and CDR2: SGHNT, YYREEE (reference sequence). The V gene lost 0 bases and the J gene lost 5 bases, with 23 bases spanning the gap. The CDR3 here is CASSLDSPLQGYSTEAFF. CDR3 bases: TGTGCCAGCAGCTTGGATTCTCCCTTACAGGGTTATAGTACTGAAGCTTTCTTT.

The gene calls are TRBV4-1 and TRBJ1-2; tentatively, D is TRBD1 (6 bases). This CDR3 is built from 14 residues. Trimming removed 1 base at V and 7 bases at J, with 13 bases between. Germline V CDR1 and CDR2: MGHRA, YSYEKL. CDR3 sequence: CASSQAPGDTGYTF. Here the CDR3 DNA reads TGCGCCAGCAGCCAAGCCCCAGGGGATACTGGCTACACCTTC.

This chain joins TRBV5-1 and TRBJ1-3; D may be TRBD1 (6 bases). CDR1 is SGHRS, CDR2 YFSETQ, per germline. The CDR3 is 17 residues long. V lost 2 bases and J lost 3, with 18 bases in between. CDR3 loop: CASSLTNRDPRGNTIYF. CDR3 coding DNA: TGCGCCAGCAGCTTAACCAACAGGGACCCGCGTGGAAACACCATATATTTT.

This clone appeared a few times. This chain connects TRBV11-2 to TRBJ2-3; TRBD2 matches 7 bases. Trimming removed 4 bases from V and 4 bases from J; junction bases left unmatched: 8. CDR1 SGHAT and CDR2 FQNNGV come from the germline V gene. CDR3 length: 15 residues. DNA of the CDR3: TGTGCCAGCAGCTACTTTAGTAGCGGGCCAGATACGCAGTATTTT. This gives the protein CASSYFSSGPDTQYF.

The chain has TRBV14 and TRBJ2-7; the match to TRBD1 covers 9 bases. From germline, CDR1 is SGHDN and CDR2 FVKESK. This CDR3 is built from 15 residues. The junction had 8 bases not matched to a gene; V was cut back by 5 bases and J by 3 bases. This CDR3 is CASSADRGRYYEQYF. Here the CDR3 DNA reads TGTGCCAGCAGCGCGGACAGGGGCAGGTACTACGAGCAGTACTTC.